The next 5 T cell receptor beta chains were all read from a single sample in a study of shared clonotypes between healthy human individuals. Profiling relied on immunoSEQ multiplex PCR, and the TCRdb table lists in-frame clones only, not all of them. The data show a few million clones, with just over 90% seen just once and around 1.7% held by the top ten. Terminally differentiated effector memory CD45RA+ cells were excluded from the naive CD8 cells, which were CD45RO-negative and positively selected for CCR7. Sequencing was performed on naive CD8+ T cells from PBMCs. The receptors stem from a man aged 18-30 years in good health. Some clones in this sample may be carry-over from other donors' samples.

The chain is built from TRBV7-6 and TRBJ1-3; D is undetermined. V lost 4 bases to trimming and J lost 2 bases, with 9 bases between them. The CDR3 consists of 14 residues. Germline CDR1 and CDR2: SGHVS and FNYEAQ. Here the CDR3 DNA reads TGTGCCAGCAGCTCGACATCGACTGGAAACACCATATATTTT. This encodes CASSSTSTGNTIYF.

Here the CDR3 reads CASSVGAGNPVEQYF. Here the CDR3 DNA reads TGTGCCAGCAGCGTGGGGGCAGGGAACCCCGTCGAGCAGTACTTC. The chain uses TRBV9 and TRBJ2-7, with a tentative D call TRBD1 (6 bases). CDR1 and CDR2 (germline): SGDLS, YYNGEE. Trimming shortened V by 2 bases and J by 6 bases, and 18 bases separated the two germline ends. This CDR3 contains 15 residues.

CDR3 sequence: CASSPKGLAYNEQFF. CDR3 DNA: TGTGCCAGCAGCCCTAAGGGACTAGCTTACAATGAGCAGTTCTTC. This chain uses TRBV9 with TRBJ2-1, with 9 nucleotides matching TRBD2. Per the germline V gene, CDR1 is SGDLS and CDR2 is YYNGEE. V dropped 4 bases and J dropped 4; count of bases not matched to a gene: 6. This CDR3 comprises 15 residues.

The gene calls are TRBV5-8 and TRBJ1-5; no clear D. V was pared by 0 bases and J by 3 bases, with 10 bases between. The CDR3 runs 15 residues. The germline gives CDR1 SGHTS, CDR2 YDEGEE. The CDR3 is CASSLVRVNNQPQHF. In DNA form, the CDR3 reads TGTGCCAGCAGCTTGGTGAGGGTCAACAATCAGCCCCAGCATTTT. The full variable domain, completed using reference TRBV5-8 and TRBJ1-5, is EAGVTQSPTHLIKTRGQQATLRCSPISGHTSVYWYQQALGLGLQFLLWYDEGEERNRGNFPPRFSGRQFPNYSSELNVNALELEDSALYLCASSLVRVNNQPQHFGDGTRLSIL.

The chain links TRBV11-2 to TRBJ2-2; the D gene is possibly TRBD1 (6 bases). This CDR3 has 14 residues. Germline lookup yields CDR1 SGHAT and CDR2 FQNNGV. V was pared by 4 bases and J by 6 bases, with 12 bases between. The chain's CDR3 is CASSSRQAPGELFF. CDR3 nucleotides: TGTGCCAGCAGCTCTAGACAGGCTCCCGGGGAGCTGTTTTTT.